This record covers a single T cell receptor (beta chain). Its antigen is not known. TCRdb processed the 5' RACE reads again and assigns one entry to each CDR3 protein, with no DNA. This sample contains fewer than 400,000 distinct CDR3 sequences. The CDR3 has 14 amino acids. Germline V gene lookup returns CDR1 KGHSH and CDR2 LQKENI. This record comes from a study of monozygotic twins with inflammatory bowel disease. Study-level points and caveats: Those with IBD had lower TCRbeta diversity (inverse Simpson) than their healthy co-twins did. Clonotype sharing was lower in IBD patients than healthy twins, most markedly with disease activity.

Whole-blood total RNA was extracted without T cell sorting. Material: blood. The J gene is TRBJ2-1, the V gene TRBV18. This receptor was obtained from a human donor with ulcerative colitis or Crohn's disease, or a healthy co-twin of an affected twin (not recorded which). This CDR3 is CASSPGVWGGEQFF.